This T cell receptor (beta chain) was recorded in a study of identical twins. TCRdb used MiXCR to reprocess the 5' RACE reads, holding one entry per CDR3 protein. This table has around 200,000 distinct CDR3 sequences, around 10% appearing once. The sequenced sample was memory (CD45RO+) T cells sorted from blood. The sequence derives from a woman aged 18-35 years in good health.

Here the CDR3 reads CASSEWQDNSPLHF. The CDR3 DNA reads TGTGCCAGCAGTGAATGGCAGGATAATTCACCCCTCCACTTT. J is TRBJ1-6 and V is TRBV2; D is unresolved. V was cut by 2 bases and J by 5 bases, with 7 bases left in between. The CDR3 length is 14 residues. CDR1 is SNHLY and CDR2 is FYNNEI in the germline V gene.